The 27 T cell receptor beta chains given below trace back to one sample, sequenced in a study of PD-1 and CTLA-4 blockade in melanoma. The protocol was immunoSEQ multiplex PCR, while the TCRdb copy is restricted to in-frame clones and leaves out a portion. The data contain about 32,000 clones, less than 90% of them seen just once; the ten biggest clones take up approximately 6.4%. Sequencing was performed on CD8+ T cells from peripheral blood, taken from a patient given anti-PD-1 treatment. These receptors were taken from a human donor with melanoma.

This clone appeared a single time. This CDR3 reads CATSSSPGRGHDQPQHF. CDR3 sequence (DNA): TGTGCCACCAGCAGCTCCCCCGGCAGGGGGCACGATCAGCCCCAGCATTTT. The chain joins TRBV15 to TRBJ1-5; 8 bases align to TRBD1. Per germline, CDR1 LNHNV and CDR2 YYDKDF (reference sequence). J was trimmed by 5 bases and V by 3 bases; bases with no gene match: 12. CDR3 length equals 17 residues.

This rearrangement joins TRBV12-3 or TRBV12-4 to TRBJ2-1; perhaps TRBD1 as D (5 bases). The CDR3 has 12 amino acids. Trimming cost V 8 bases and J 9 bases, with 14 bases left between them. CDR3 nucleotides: TGTGCCAGCGGATTCAGGGATATTGAGCAGTTCTTC. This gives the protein CASGFRDIEQFF.

CDR3 bases: TGTGCCAGCAGTTTAGTTCGCGGAGCTAGCACAGATACGCAGTATTTT. Translating it yields CASSLVRGASTDTQYF. The V gene is TRBV27, the J gene TRBJ2-3; unclear D gene. Germline CDR1 reads MNHEY; CDR2 reads SMNVEV (reference sequence). Deletions cut 2 bases from V and 0 bases from J, with 12 bases between. This CDR3 has 16 amino acids.

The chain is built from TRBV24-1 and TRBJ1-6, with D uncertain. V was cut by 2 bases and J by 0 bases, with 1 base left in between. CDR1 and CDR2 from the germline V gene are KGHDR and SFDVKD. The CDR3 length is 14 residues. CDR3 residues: CATSDYSYNSPLHF. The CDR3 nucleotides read TGTGCCACCAGTGATTACTCCTATAATTCACCCCTCCACTTT.

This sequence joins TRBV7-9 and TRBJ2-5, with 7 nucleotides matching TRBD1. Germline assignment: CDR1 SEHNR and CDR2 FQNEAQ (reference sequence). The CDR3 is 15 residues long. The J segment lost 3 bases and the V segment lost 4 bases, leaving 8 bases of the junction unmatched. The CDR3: CASSSDREVEETQYF. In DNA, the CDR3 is TGTGCCAGCAGCTCTGACAGGGAAGTTGAAGAGACCCAGTACTTC.

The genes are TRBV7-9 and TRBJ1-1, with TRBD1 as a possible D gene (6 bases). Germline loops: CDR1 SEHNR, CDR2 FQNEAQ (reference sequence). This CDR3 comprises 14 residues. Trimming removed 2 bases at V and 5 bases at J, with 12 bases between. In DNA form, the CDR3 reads TGTGCCAGCAGCTTAATTGGGGGCGAGACTGAAGCTTTCTTT. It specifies CASSLIGGETEAFF.

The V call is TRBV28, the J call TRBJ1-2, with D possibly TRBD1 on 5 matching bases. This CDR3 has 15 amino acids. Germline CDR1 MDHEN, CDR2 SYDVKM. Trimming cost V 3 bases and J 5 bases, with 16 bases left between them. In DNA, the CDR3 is TGTGCCAGCAGTTTTAGCGCCGGGACCGGGTATGGCTACACCTTC. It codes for CASSFSAGTGYGYTF.

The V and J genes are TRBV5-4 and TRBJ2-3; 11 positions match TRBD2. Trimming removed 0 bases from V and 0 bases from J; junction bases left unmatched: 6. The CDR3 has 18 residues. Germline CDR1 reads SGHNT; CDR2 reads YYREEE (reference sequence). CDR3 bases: TGTGCCAGCAGCTTGGGCCTAGCGGGGGGCACTAGCACAGATACGCAGTATTTT. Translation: CASSLGLAGGTSTDTQYF.

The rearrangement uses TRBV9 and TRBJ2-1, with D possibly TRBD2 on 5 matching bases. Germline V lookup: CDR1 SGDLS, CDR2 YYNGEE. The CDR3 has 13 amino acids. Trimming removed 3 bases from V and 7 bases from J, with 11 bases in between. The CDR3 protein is CASSAGNTNEQFF. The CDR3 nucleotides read TGTGCCAGCAGCGCCGGGAACACGAATGAGCAGTTCTTC.

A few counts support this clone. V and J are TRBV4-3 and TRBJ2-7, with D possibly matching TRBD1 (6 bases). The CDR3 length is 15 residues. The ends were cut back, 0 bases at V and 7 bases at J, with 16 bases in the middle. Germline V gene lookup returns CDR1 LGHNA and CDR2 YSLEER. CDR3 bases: TGCGCCAGCAGCCAAGACGTCAGGGGTCTAGTAGAGCAGTACTTC. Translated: CASSQDVRGLVEQYF.

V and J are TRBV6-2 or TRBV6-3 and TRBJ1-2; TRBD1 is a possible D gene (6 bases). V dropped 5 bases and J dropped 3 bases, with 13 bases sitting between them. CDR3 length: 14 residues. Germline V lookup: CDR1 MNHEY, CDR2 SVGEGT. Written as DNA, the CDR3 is TGTGCCAGCAGTGCCCACAGGGACCACTATGGCTACACCTTC. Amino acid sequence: CASSAHRDHYGYTF.

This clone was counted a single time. The CDR3 sequence is CAIQPGTENYGYTF. Here the CDR3 DNA reads TGCGCCATCCAGCCCGGGACGGAGAACTATGGCTACACCTTC. The J gene is TRBJ1-2, the V gene TRBV5-1, with D possibly TRBD1 on 5 matching bases. This CDR3 region has 14 residues. Germline CDR1 is SGHRS and CDR2 is YFSETQ. Trimming removed 9 bases at V and 2 bases at J, with 17 bases between.

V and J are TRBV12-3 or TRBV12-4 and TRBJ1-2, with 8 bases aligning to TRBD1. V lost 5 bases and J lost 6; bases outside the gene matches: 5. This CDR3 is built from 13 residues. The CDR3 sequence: CASSPRQGNGYTF. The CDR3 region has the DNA TGTGCCAGCAGTCCGAGACAGGGGAATGGCTACACCTTC.

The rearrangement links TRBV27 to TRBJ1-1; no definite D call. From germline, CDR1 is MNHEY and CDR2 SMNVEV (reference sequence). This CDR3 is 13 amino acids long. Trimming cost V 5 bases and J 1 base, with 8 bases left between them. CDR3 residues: CASSAGWNTEAFF. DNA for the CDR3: TGTGCCAGCAGTGCCGGTTGGAACACTGAAGCTTTCTTT.

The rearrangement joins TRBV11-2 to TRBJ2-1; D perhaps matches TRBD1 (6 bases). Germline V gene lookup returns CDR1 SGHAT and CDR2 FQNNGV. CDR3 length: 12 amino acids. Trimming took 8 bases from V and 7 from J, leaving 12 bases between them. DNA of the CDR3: TGTGCCAGCGGGGGCCAAGGAAATGAGCAGTTCTTC. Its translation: CASGGQGNEQFF.

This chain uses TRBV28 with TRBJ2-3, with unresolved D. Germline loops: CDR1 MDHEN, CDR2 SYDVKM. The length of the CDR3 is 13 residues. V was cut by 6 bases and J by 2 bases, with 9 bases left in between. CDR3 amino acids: CASSTIYTDTQYF. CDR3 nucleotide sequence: TGTGCCAGCAGCACAATTTACACAGATACGCAGTATTTT.

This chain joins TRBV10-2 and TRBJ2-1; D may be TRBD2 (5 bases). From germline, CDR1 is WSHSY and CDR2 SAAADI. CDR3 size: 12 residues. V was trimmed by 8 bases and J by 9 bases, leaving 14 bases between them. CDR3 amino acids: CASLLGVGEQFF. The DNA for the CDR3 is TGCGCCAGCCTTCTCGGGGTGGGTGAGCAGTTCTTC.

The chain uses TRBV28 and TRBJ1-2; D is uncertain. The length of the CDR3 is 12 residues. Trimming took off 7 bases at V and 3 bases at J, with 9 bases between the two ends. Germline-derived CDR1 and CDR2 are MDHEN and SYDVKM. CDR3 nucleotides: TGTGCCAGCATTTCATCGGACTATGGCTACACCTTC. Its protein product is CASISSDYGYTF.

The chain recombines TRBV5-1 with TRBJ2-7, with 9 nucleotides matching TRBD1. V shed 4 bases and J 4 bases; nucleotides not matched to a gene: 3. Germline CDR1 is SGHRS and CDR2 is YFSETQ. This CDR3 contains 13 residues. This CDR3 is CASSGGQGYEQYF. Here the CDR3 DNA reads TGCGCCAGCAGCGGAGGACAGGGGTACGAGCAGTACTTC.

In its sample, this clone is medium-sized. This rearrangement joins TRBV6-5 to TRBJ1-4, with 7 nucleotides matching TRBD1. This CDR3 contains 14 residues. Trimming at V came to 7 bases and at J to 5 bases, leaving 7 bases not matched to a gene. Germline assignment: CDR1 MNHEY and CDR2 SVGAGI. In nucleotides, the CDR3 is TGTGCCAGCAACATGGGACAGAAAAATGAAAAACTGTTTTTT. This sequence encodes CASNMGQKNEKLFF.

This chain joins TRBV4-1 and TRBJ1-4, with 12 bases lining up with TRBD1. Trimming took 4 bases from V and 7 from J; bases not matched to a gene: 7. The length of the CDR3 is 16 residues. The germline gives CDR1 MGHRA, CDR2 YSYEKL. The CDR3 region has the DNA TGCGCCAGCAGCCGAGGGACAGGGGGCGCTTCTGAAAAACTGTTTTTT. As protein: CASSRGTGGASEKLFF.

In DNA form, the CDR3 reads TGTGCCAGCAGTTTACAGCTGAACACTGAAGCTTTCTTT. It codes for CASSLQLNTEAFF. The chain links TRBV27 to TRBJ1-1; D uncertain. V lost 2 bases, J lost 0 bases, and 4 bases lay in between. The V gene's germline CDR1 is MNHEY and CDR2 SMNVEV (reference sequence). The CDR3 extends over 13 amino acids.

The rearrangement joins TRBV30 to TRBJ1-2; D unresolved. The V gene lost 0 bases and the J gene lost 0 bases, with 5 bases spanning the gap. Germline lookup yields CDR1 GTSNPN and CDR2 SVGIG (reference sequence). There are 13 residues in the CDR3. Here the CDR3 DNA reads TGTGCCTGGAGTGTGGGCTCTAACTATGGCTACACCTTC. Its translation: CAWSVGSNYGYTF. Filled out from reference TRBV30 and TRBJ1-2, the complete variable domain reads SQTIHQWPATLVQPVGSPLSLECTVEGTSNPNLYWYRQAAGRGLQLLFYSVGIGQISSEVPQNLSASRPQDRQFILSSKKLLLSDSGFYLCAWSVGSNYGYTFGSGTRLTVV.

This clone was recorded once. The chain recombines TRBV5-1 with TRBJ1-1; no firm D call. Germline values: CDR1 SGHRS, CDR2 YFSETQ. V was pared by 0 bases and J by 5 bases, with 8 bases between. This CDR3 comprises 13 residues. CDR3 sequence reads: CASSLAGSTEAFF. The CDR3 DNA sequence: TGCGCCAGCAGCTTGGCCGGGAGTACTGAAGCTTTCTTT.

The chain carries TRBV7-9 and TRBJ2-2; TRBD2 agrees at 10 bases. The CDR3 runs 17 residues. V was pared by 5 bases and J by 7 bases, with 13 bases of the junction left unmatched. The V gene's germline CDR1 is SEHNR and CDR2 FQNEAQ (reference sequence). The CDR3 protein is CASSLPRAGGLDGELFF. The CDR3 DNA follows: TGTGCCAGCAGCCTCCCGCGAGCGGGGGGGCTTGACGGGGAGCTGTTTTTT.

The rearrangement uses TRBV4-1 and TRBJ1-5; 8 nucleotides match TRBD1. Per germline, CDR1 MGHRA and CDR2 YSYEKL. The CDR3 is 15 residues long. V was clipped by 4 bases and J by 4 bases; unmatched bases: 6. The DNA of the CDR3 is TGCGCCAGCAGCCTCGGGACAGGTTCGAATCAGCCCCAGCATTTT. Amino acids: CASSLGTGSNQPQHF.

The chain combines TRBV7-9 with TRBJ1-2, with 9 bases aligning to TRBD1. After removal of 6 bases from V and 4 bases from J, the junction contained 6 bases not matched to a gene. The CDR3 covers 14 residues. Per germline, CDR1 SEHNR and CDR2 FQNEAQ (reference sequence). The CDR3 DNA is TGTGCCAGCAGGCCCCCGGGACAGGGCTATGGCTACACCTTC. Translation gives CASRPPGQGYGYTF.